The sequence of this T cell receptor beta chain was determined in a study of T-cell reconstitution after alpha-beta-depleted transplantation in children. The CDR3 extends over 13 amino acids. Trimming took 5 bases from V and 3 from J; bases not matched to a gene: 4. Germline CDR1 reads SGHNT; CDR2 reads YENEEA. Unique molecular identifiers were used in preparing the TCRbeta library. Each CDR3 protein gets one entry after TCRdb re-called the PCR reads with MiXCR. Among 300,000 to 400,000 distinct CDR3 sequences listed, approximately 12% were seen once. The V gene is TRBV11-3, the J gene TRBJ2-7, with 7 bases matching TRBD2. This receptor was identified in a human donor who donated a stem cell graft to a child with Fanconi anemia. Sample: PBMCs, taken from the stem cell graft. This chain's CDR3 is CASSPGTIYEQYF. Written as DNA, the CDR3 is TGTGCCAGCAGCCCCGGGACTATCTACGAGCAGTACTTC.